The 24 T cell receptor beta chains below come from one sample, sequenced in a study of early T cells in non-severe SARS-CoV-2 infection. MiXCR was run by TCRdb on the 5' RACE reads, yielding one entry per CDR3 protein. Here the sample spans 60,000 to 90,000 distinct CDR3 sequences, about 17% being singletons. Sequenced input: whole blood. These TCRs come from an adult who was a healthcare worker with PCR-confirmed SARS-CoV-2 infection or an uninfected control (not recorded which).

The V gene is TRBV29-1, the J gene TRBJ2-2; perhaps TRBD1 as D (5 bases). The V and J ends lost 4 bases and 8 bases respectively, with 14 bases between them. Germline V gives CDR1 SQVTM, CDR2 ANQGSEA. The CDR3 spans 13 residues. The CDR3 DNA reads as TGCAGCGTTGCACAGGTGCCAGGTGGGGAGCTGTTTTTT. Translating it yields CSVAQVPGGELFF.

This clonotype was detected a few times. The rearrangement uses TRBV12-3 or TRBV12-4 and TRBJ1-5, with no clear D. The CDR3 spans 12 residues. V gave up 4 bases and J gave up 6 bases, with 7 bases separating them. The CDR3 reads CASSYKFQPQHF. The CDR3, as DNA: TGTGCCAGCAGTTACAAGTTTCAGCCCCAGCATTTT.

The sample holds a few counts of this clonotype. The chain recombines TRBV5-1 with TRBJ1-6, with 12 bases that match TRBD1. Losses at the gene ends were 1 base for V and 8 bases for J; bases not matched to a gene: 7. CDR3 length equals 17 residues. CDR1 is SGHRS, CDR2 YFSETQ, per germline. DNA for the CDR3: TGCGCCAGCAGCTTGACCGGGACAGGGGGCGATGATTCACCCCTCCACTTT. The encoded protein is CASSLTGTGGDDSPLHF.

Here the CDR3 DNA reads TGTGCCAGCAGCTTTTCGGGCCGATTCTCTGGAAACACCATATATTTT. Translated: CASSFSGRFSGNTIYF. V is TRBV7-6 and J is TRBJ1-3, with D unclear. The CDR3 consists of 16 residues. The V and J ends lost 3 bases and 0 bases respectively, with 12 bases between them. Germline V gene lookup returns CDR1 SGHVS and CDR2 FNYEAQ.

The chain joins TRBV10-3 to TRBJ2-3; D is perhaps TRBD1 or TRBD2 (6 bases each). The germline V gene encodes CDR1 ENHRY and CDR2 SYGVKD. Trimming removed 4 bases at V and 2 bases at J, with 10 bases between. The CDR3 runs 14 residues. The CDR3: CAISVGGITDTQYF. CDR3 DNA sequence: TGTGCCATCAGTGTAGGGGGGATCACAGATACGCAGTATTTT.

The table lists this clonotype with many counts. V is TRBV20-1 and J is TRBJ2-3; 9 positions match TRBD2. Germline CDR1 is DFQATT and CDR2 is SNEGSKA (reference sequence). CDR3 length: 16 amino acids. After removal of 3 bases from V and 3 bases from J, the junction contained 10 bases not matched to a gene. CDR3 bases: TGCAGTGCTAGGCCCGTCGGGCGGGAGGGGACAGATACGCAGTATTTT. The encoded protein is CSARPVGREGTDTQYF.

Ten or more counts support this clonotype. The chain couples TRBV7-2 to TRBJ2-5; D is perhaps TRBD2 (5 bases). The V gene lost 0 bases and the J gene lost 2 bases, with 7 bases spanning the gap. The CDR3 is 14 residues long. Per the germline V gene, CDR1 is SGHTA and CDR2 is FQGNSA. The DNA for the CDR3 is TGTGCCAGCAGCTTAGCTCGGGATCAAGAGACCCAGTACTTC. Its protein is CASSLARDQETQYF. Variable domain in full (rest from reference TRBV7-2 and TRBJ2-5): GAGVSQSPSNKVTEKGKDVELRCDPISGHTALYWYRQSLGQGLEFLIYFQGNSAPDKSGLPSDRFSAERTGGSVSTLTIQRTQQEDSAVYLCASSLARDQETQYFGPGTRLLVL.

This chain connects TRBV10-3 to TRBJ2-6; 14 bases align to TRBD2. Germline loops: CDR1 ENHRY, CDR2 SYGVKD. V lost 7 bases and J lost 3; bases outside the gene matches: 5. The length of the CDR3 is 17 residues. This CDR3 is CAITPGLAGDGANVLTF. The CDR3 coding sequence is TGTGCCATCACCCCGGGACTAGCGGGAGATGGGGCCAACGTCCTGACTTTC.

This clonotype was found a few times. The chain combines TRBV27 with TRBJ2-7; D tentatively fits TRBD1 or TRBD2 (5 bases each). The CDR3 loop spans 18 amino acids. Germline V lookup: CDR1 MNHEY, CDR2 SMNVEV (reference sequence). Deletions cut 2 bases from V and 3 bases from J, with 23 bases between. The CDR3 loop reads CASSLIGVGAKDFYEQYF. The CDR3 region has the DNA TGTGCCAGCAGTTTAATAGGGGTGGGAGCCAAGGACTTCTACGAGCAGTACTTC.

This clonotype was counted ten times or more. The genes are TRBV6-5 and TRBJ2-5; D not certain. Trimming removed 6 bases at V and 0 bases at J, with 5 bases between. This CDR3 region has 12 residues. Germline-derived CDR1 and CDR2 are MNHEY and SVGAGI. The CDR3 region is CASRRDQETQYF. The DNA for the CDR3 is TGTGCCAGCAGAAGAGACCAAGAGACCCAGTACTTC.

For this clonotype: One junction end does not reproduce the germline sequence, and a read error may be involved. The chain uses TRBV20-1 and TRBJ2-2; 12 nucleotides agree with TRBD1. This CDR3 contains 14 residues. Germline V gene sequence: CDR1 DFQATT, CDR2 SNEGSKA (reference sequence). The CDR3 sequence is CSAMGQGAGGELVF. CDR3 DNA: TGCAGTGCTATGGGACAGGGGGCCGGCGGGGAGCTGGTTTTT.

This clonotype was picked up a small number of times. This CDR3 is CSAREPGGLAGVSEQYF. CDR3 DNA sequence: TGCAGTGCTAGAGAACCAGGGGGGCTAGCGGGAGTATCCGAGCAGTACTTC. The rearrangement joins TRBV20-1 to TRBJ2-7; 10 positions match TRBD2. Losses at the gene ends were 0 bases for V and 6 bases for J; bases not matched to a gene: 14. Germline-derived CDR1 and CDR2 are DFQATT and SNEGSKA (reference sequence). The CDR3 loop spans 17 amino acids.

V is TRBV29-1 and J is TRBJ1-4; D is perhaps TRBD1 (5 bases). V was cut by 0 bases and J by 8 bases, with 10 bases left in between. Germline loops: CDR1 SQVTM, CDR2 ANQGSEA. This CDR3 has 13 residues. The CDR3 nucleotides are TGCAGCGTTGAAGACCAGGGCGAAGAAAAACTGTTTTTT. Its translation is CSVEDQGEEKLFF.

The genes are TRBV12-3 or TRBV12-4 and TRBJ1-2; D is uncertain. Trimming removed 0 bases from V and 6 bases from J, with 14 bases in between. CDR3 length: 15 residues. The CDR3 here is CASSLASPSLNGYTF. The DNA of the CDR3 is TGTGCCAGCAGTTTAGCTTCCCCGTCCTTGAATGGCTACACCTTC.

V and J are TRBV7-3 and TRBJ2-6; D is ambiguous. CDR1 and CDR2 from the germline V gene are SGHTA and FQGTGA. Between the trimmed V and J ends, which lost 5 bases and 2 bases, there was a span of 19 bases. This CDR3 spans 18 amino acids. The CDR3 reads CASSPPSELGTGANVLTF. The CDR3 DNA is TGTGCCAGCAGCCCCCCTTCGGAGTTAGGTACTGGGGCCAACGTCCTGACTTTC. The variable domain in full, with the rest retrieved from reference TRBV7-3 and TRBJ2-6, is GAGVSQTPSNKVTEKGKYVELRCDPISGHTALYWYRQSLGQGPEFLIYFQGTGAADDSGLPNDRFFAVRPEGSVSTLKIQRTERGDSAVYLCASSPPSELGTGANVLTFGAGSRLTVL.

This clonotype showed up just a few times. The V and J genes are TRBV5-6 and TRBJ2-3, with D uncertain. This CDR3 has 14 residues. V lost 4 bases, J lost 0 bases, and 9 bases lay in between. Per germline, CDR1 SGHDT and CDR2 YYEEEE. The CDR3 spells CASSTWDSTDTQYF. The CDR3 DNA reads as TGTGCCAGCAGCACCTGGGATAGCACAGATACGCAGTATTTT.

V gene TRBV11-2 combines with J gene TRBJ2-3; either TRBD1 or TRBD2 may fit D (5 bases each). Germline-derived CDR1 and CDR2 are SGHAT and FQNNGV. V was pared by 6 bases and J by 10 bases, with 17 bases between. The CDR3 loop spans 13 amino acids. The CDR3: CASSLRGGLAQYF. The DNA of the CDR3 is TGTGCCAGCAGTCTTCGGGGCGGGCTCGCGCAGTATTTT. Variable domain in full (rest from reference TRBV11-2 and TRBJ2-3): EAGVAQSPRYKIIEKRQSVAFWCNPISGHATLYWYQQILGQGPKLLIQFQNNGVVDDSQLPKDRFSAERLKGVDSTLKIQPAKLEDSAVYLCASSLRGGLAQYFGPGTRLTVL.

In this sample, this clonotype turned up a few times. The chain couples TRBV19 to TRBJ2-7; 12 positions match TRBD2. Germline V gives CDR1 LNHDA, CDR2 SQIVND (reference sequence). The junction had 10 bases not matched to a gene; V was cut back by 2 bases and J by 5 bases. The CDR3 has 17 amino acids. The CDR3: CASSITPSGRAPHEQYF. CDR3 DNA sequence: TGTGCCAGTAGTATAACTCCTAGCGGGAGGGCCCCCCACGAGCAGTACTTC.

This rearrangement joins TRBV11-2 to TRBJ1-4; TRBD1 is a possible D gene (5 bases). Germline CDR1 SGHAT, CDR2 FQNNGV. The V end lost 6 bases, the J end lost 8 bases, and 19 bases lay between the germline ends. This CDR3 is built from 15 residues. CDR3 nucleotide sequence: TGTGCCAGCAGTTCCACAGGCCGCTCGCTAGAAAAACTGTTTTTT. Protein sequence: CASSSTGRSLEKLFF.

CDR3 DNA: TGCAGTGCTAGAGCCAGCGGGAGATTCTATGGCTACACCTTC. This codes for CSARASGRFYGYTF. The gene calls are TRBV20-1 and TRBJ1-2; D remains unclear. Germline values: CDR1 DFQATT, CDR2 SNEGSKA (reference sequence). The CDR3 runs to 14 residues. The V end was cut by 1 base, the J end by 4 bases, with 13 bases between.

This chain connects TRBV29-1 to TRBJ2-5; 8 bases agree with TRBD1. Germline V gene lookup returns CDR1 SQVTM and CDR2 ANQGSEA. The V and J ends lost 3 bases and 2 bases, in that order; junction bases with no gene match: 2. The CDR3 length is 13 residues. The CDR3 spells CSVDYRGQETQYF. In nucleotides, the CDR3 is TGCAGCGTTGACTACAGGGGGCAAGAGACCCAGTACTTC.

This clonotype was detected a few times. The gene calls are TRBV18 and TRBJ1-1; 7 bases line up with TRBD1. The germline CDR1 and CDR2 sequences are KGHSH and LQKENI. The CDR3 has 15 residues. The junction had 7 bases not matched to a gene; V was cut back by 2 bases and J by 4 bases. This chain's CDR3 is CASSPYLQGGTEAFF. The CDR3 DNA reads as TGTGCCAGCTCACCATACCTCCAGGGGGGCACTGAAGCTTTCTTT.

The chain combines TRBV7-9 with TRBJ2-7; tentative D call: TRBD2 (6 bases). V lost 2 bases to trimming and J lost 5 bases, with 16 bases between them. This CDR3 contains 15 residues. Germline loops: CDR1 SEHNR, CDR2 FQNEAQ (reference sequence). The CDR3 region has the DNA TGTGCCAGCAGCTTATGGGGGGTTGGCGCGGACGAGCAGTACTTC. It encodes CASSLWGVGADEQYF.

The V call is TRBV27, the J call TRBJ1-5; D is possibly TRBD1 (6 bases). Germline V lookup: CDR1 MNHEY, CDR2 SMNVEV (reference sequence). CDR3 size: 15 residues. Trimming pared 8 bases from V and 0 bases from J, leaving 14 bases between. The CDR3 nucleotides are TGTGCCAGCTCCAACCGACAGGATAGCAATCAGCCCCAGCATTTT. Amino acids: CASSNRQDSNQPQHF.